Here is one T cell receptor (beta chain) with its context. No antigen is known for it. This likely comes from a read error, as the CDR3 has no conserved phenylalanine or tryptophan at its end. Germline DNA was also extracted, while the blood RNA originated from unsorted whole blood. The data derive from a study of tumor-infiltrating lymphocytes in primary liver carcinoma. Study-level points and caveats: Bulk unsorted sampling precluded comparing CD4+ and CD8+ repertoires. Pairs comparing tumor with adjacent tissue or blood overlapped less than pairs drawn from tumor regions.

The template, 500 ng total RNA, yielded TCR beta cDNA made with a constant-region primer. Three nested multiplex PCR rounds, a slightly modified ARM-PCR method, built the TCR beta libraries. For roughly 11 cycles apiece, the opening two PCR rounds ran with TRBV1-TRBV30 forward primers and a C-beta reverse primer. MiXCR, run by TCRdb on the multiplex PCR reads, gives a single entry per CDR3 protein. This sample carries approximately 330,000 distinct CDR3 sequences, 65% of them seen once, and the ten largest clones take about 6.3%. Germline trimming cut 4 bases from V and 11 bases from J; bases unmatched to any gene: 6. Germline CDR1 and CDR2: SGHAT and FQNNGV. The CDR3 contains 13 residues.

The TCR was taken from a middle-aged man with primary liver carcinoma and hepatitis B virus infection. Sequencing was carried out using peripheral blood. The J gene is TRBJ2-2, the V gene TRBV11-2, with 8 bases fitting TRBD1. CDR3 in DNA: TGTGCCAGCAGCTATCAGGGGGCAGGAGAGCTGTTTCTT. Translation gives CASSYQGAGELFL.